The 32 T cell receptor beta chains reported below all come from one sample, sequenced in a study of blood T cells in healthy people across ages. Primed by a sample-barcoded 5' primer and a J-beta primer mix, a second PCR proceeded for about 6 to 11 cycles. TCRdb re-derived calls from the 5' RACE reads in MiXCR, one entry per CDR3 protein. The sample lists 550,000 to 750,000 distinct CDR3 sequences, roughly 21% occurring once. The sample consisted of blood. The receptors were sampled from a man between 70 and 80 years old in good health.

The V and J genes are TRBV5-1 and TRBJ2-3, with 11 bases identical to TRBD2. The CDR3 runs 16 residues. Trimming cost V 4 bases and J 2 bases; bases outside gene matches: 6. Germline values: CDR1 SGHRS, CDR2 YFSETQ. CDR3 coding DNA: TGCGCCAGCAGCACCGGGACTAGCGGTGACACAGATACGCAGTATTTT. Residues: CASSTGTSGDTDTQYF.

The CDR3 is CASSQARQGSNGYTF. In DNA form, the CDR3 reads TGTGCCAGCAGCCAAGCGCGACAGGGGAGCAATGGCTACACCTTC. The chain recombines TRBV4-2 with TRBJ1-2; 8 bases align to TRBD1. The trim removed 1 base at V and 6 bases at J, leaving 7 bases unmatched. The CDR3 has 15 amino acids. Germline CDR1 is LGHNA and CDR2 is YNFKEQ.

V usage is TRBV3-1 and J usage is TRBJ2-1; TRBD2 agrees at 10 bases. This CDR3 spans 16 amino acids. From germline, CDR1 is LGHDT and CDR2 YNNKEL (reference sequence). V was clipped by 8 bases and J by 1 base; unmatched bases: 8. The CDR3 bases are TGTGCCAGCTCCCAATCTAGCGGGAGATCCTACAATGAGCAGTTCTTC. The encoded protein is CASSQSSGRSYNEQFF.

This rearrangement joins TRBV20-1 to TRBJ1-1, with 11 bases lining up with TRBD1. This CDR3 region has 14 residues. Germline assignment: CDR1 DFQATT and CDR2 SNEGSKA (reference sequence). V shed 2 bases and J 5 bases; nucleotides not matched to a gene: 4. CDR3 DNA: TGCAGTGCTAGACCCGGACAGGGGGCGACTGAAGCTTTCTTT. It encodes CSARPGQGATEAFF.

This chain joins TRBV3-1 and TRBJ2-2; TRBD1 is a possible D gene (5 bases). The CDR3 sequence is 13 residues long. The V end lost 7 bases, the J end lost 1 base, and 7 bases lay between the germline ends. Per the germline V gene, CDR1 is LGHDT and CDR2 is YNNKEL (reference sequence). CDR3 residues: CASKTGNTGELFF. DNA of the CDR3: TGTGCCAGCAAAACAGGGAACACCGGGGAGCTGTTTTTT.

V is TRBV20-1 and J is TRBJ2-3; D is unresolved. The CDR3 is made up of 13 amino acids. CDR1 and CDR2 from the germline V gene are DFQATT and SNEGSKA (reference sequence). V lost 6 bases and J lost 1, with 11 bases in between. The CDR3 bases are TGCAGTGCCCCCCCTCCGGGCACAGATACGCAGTATTTT. It is translated as CSAPPPGTDTQYF.

This clonotype showed up many times. This chain joins TRBV2 and TRBJ2-2; 8 bases fit TRBD2. The V gene end was trimmed by 7 bases and the J gene end by 4 bases; junction bases not matched to a gene: 8. The CDR3 runs to 15 residues. The germline V gene encodes CDR1 SNHLY and CDR2 FYNNEI. The CDR3 nucleotides read TGTGCCAGCAAACCCAGCGGGAGAGGCACCGGGGAGCTGTTTTTT. It translates to CASKPSGRGTGELFF.

The rearrangement joins TRBV15 to TRBJ2-5, with no clear D. The CDR3 loop spans 14 amino acids. Trimming shortened V by 0 bases and J by 5 bases, and 10 bases separated the two germline ends. CDR1 LNHNV and CDR2 YYDKDF come from the germline V gene (reference sequence). The CDR3 DNA is TGTGCCACCAGCAGAGATCAGGATGTGGAGACCCAGTACTTC. Residues: CATSRDQDVETQYF. The full variable domain, rest sourced from reference TRBV15 and TRBJ2-5, is DAMVIQNPRYQVTQFGKPVTLSCSQTLNHNVMYWYQQKSSQAPKLLFHYYDKDFNNEADTPDNFQSRRPNTSFCFLDIRSPGLGDTAMYLCATSRDQDVETQYFGPGTRLLVL.

On this clonotype itself: This sequence may be a read error, since a much larger clone differs from it by one base. This chain uses TRBV12-3 or TRBV12-4 with TRBJ2-1; TRBD2 agrees at 7 bases. J was trimmed by 8 bases and V by 5 bases; bases with no gene match: 15. This CDR3 spans 16 amino acids. DNA for the CDR3: TGTGCCAGCAGTCCAGGACTAGTGGGAGGATTTCATGAGCAGTTCTTC. Protein: CASSPGLVGGFHEQFF.

The chain employs TRBV12-3 or TRBV12-4 and TRBJ2-3; no reliable D call. The CDR3 is 16 amino acids. Trimming removed 6 bases at V and 4 bases at J, with 20 bases between. CDR3 in DNA: TGTGCCAGCAGCTCTAATTCCCTAGGAAGGGCAGATACGCAGTATTTT. It codes for CASSSNSLGRADTQYF.

The chain carries TRBV7-2 and TRBJ1-1; TRBD1 agrees at 8 bases. Germline V CDR1 and CDR2: SGHTA, FQGNSA. Unmatched junction bases numbered 8, after V lost 5 bases and J lost 3 bases. CDR3 size: 15 residues. CDR3 amino acids: CASSPHTGGDTEAFF. The DNA for the CDR3 is TGTGCCAGCAGCCCTCATACAGGGGGGGACACTGAAGCTTTCTTT. Using reference TRBV7-2 and TRBJ1-1 for the parts outside the CDR3, the full variable domain is GAGVSQSPSNKVTEKGKDVELRCDPISGHTALYWYRQSLGQGLEFLIYFQGNSAPDKSGLPSDRFSAERTGGSVSTLTIQRTQQEDSAVYLCASSPHTGGDTEAFFGQGTRLTVV.

The chain carries TRBV5-1 and TRBJ2-2; TRBD2 is a possible D gene (6 bases). Germline CDR1 reads SGHRS; CDR2 reads YFSETQ. The V end lost 0 bases, the J end lost 7 bases, and 13 bases lay between the germline ends. This CDR3 is 15 amino acids long. The CDR3 spells CASSLGDSLGGELFF. CDR3 DNA: TGCGCCAGCAGCTTGGGGGACTCTCTGGGCGGGGAGCTGTTTTTT.

This clonotype was detected a few times. V gene TRBV7-9 combines with J gene TRBJ2-1; the match to TRBD1 covers 7 bases. V lost 5 bases, J lost 6 bases, and 7 bases stayed unmatched. The CDR3 runs 14 residues. The germline gives CDR1 SEHNR, CDR2 FQNEAQ (reference sequence). The CDR3 protein is CASSRTGNGNEQFF. CDR3 DNA: TGTGCCAGCAGCCGGACAGGAAATGGCAATGAGCAGTTCTTC. Full variable domain (outside the CDR3, taken from reference TRBV7-9 and TRBJ2-1): DTGVSQNPRHKITKRGQNVTFRCDPISEHNRLYWYRQTLGQGPEFLTYFQNEAQLEKSRLLSDRFSAERPKGSFSTLEIQRTEQGDSAMYLCASSRTGNGNEQFFGPGTRLTVL.

This clonotype was seen a few times. This chain joins TRBV11-1 and TRBJ2-7; D is undetermined. The V end was cut by 2 bases, the J end by 7 bases, with 9 bases between. From germline, CDR1 is SGHAT and CDR2 FQDESV (reference sequence). This CDR3 spans 12 amino acids. CDR3 loop: CASSLTGQEQYF. For the CDR3, the DNA is TGTGCCAGCAGCTTAACGGGTCAGGAGCAGTACTTC.

Only a few counts were recorded for this clonotype. V is TRBV20-1 and J is TRBJ2-5; D remains ambiguous. Trimming removed 3 bases at V and 3 bases at J, with 11 bases between. The CDR3 extends over 13 amino acids. The germline CDR1 and CDR2 sequences are DFQATT and SNEGSKA (reference sequence). CDR3 in DNA: TGCAGTGCTAGGCTCGATGTAGAAGAGACCCAGTACTTC. The encoded protein is CSARLDVEETQYF.

The V and J genes are TRBV7-2 and TRBJ2-5, with D perhaps TRBD1 (6 bases). The CDR3 is made up of 16 amino acids. Between the trimmed V and J ends, which lost 0 bases and 5 bases, there was a span of 16 bases. CDR1 is SGHTA and CDR2 is FQGNSA in the germline V gene. The CDR3 DNA reads TGTGCCAGCAGCTTAGCTCCAAGGACAGCGAGGGAGACCCAGTACTTC. Translating it yields CASSLAPRTARETQYF. The full variable domain, with the rest looked up from reference TRBV7-2 and TRBJ2-5, is GAGVSQSPSNKVTEKGKDVELRCDPISGHTALYWYRQSLGQGLEFLIYFQGNSAPDKSGLPSDRFSAERTGGSVSTLTIQRTQQEDSAVYLCASSLAPRTARETQYFGPGTRLLVL.

This clonotype was seen a handful of times. The chain carries TRBV20-1 and TRBJ1-1, with TRBD1 as a possible D gene (5 bases). The CDR3 runs 14 residues. In germline, CDR1 is DFQATT, CDR2 SNEGSKA (reference sequence). Trimming pared 5 bases from V and 5 bases from J, leaving 18 bases between. Written as DNA, the CDR3 is TGCAGTGCTCAGCGGGTCACAGGAGGAACTGAAGCTTTCTTT. The encoded protein is CSAQRVTGGTEAFF.

CDR3 bases: TGCAGCGCGTTCATCGCGGACAGGGGGAATGAGCAGTTCTTC. Translating it yields CSAFIADRGNEQFF. The gene calls are TRBV29-1 and TRBJ2-1, with 10 bases identical to TRBD1. The V gene's germline CDR1 is SQVTM and CDR2 ANQGSEA. The junction had 10 bases not matched to a gene; V was cut back by 7 bases and J by 7 bases. The length of the CDR3 is 14 residues.

This clonotype occurred a few times. The rearrangement uses TRBV28 and TRBJ2-7; possible D gene TRBD2, 6 bases. The ends were cut back, 6 bases at V and 3 bases at J, with 18 bases in the middle. This CDR3 spans 15 amino acids. The germline V gene encodes CDR1 MDHEN and CDR2 SYDVKM. The CDR3 sequence: CASRVSRDWHYEQYF. The CDR3 DNA sequence: TGTGCCAGCAGAGTTAGTAGGGACTGGCACTACGAGCAGTACTTC.

Worth noting for this clonotype: One end of the junction does not line up with germline, which may come from a read error. This chain links TRBV5-1 with TRBJ2-2, with D possibly being TRBD2 (5 bases). The CDR3 is 13 residues long. Germline CDR1 reads SGHRS; CDR2 reads YFSETQ. CDR3 loop: CASRPGNIGELFF. DNA of the CDR3: TGCGCCAGCCGTCCGGGAAACATCGGGGAGCTGTTTTTT.

The chain joins TRBV3-1 to TRBJ2-2; D is ambiguous. The germline V and J ends were trimmed by 1 base and 1 base, with 7 bases remaining between them. Germline lookup yields CDR1 LGHDT and CDR2 YNNKEL (reference sequence). This CDR3 has 15 amino acids. DNA for the CDR3: TGTGCCAGCAGCCAAGTAAACGGGAACACCGGGGAGCTGTTTTTT. This translates into CASSQVNGNTGELFF.

This clonotype was counted a few times. This rearrangement joins TRBV5-1 to TRBJ1-1, with D perhaps TRBD1 (5 bases). V shed 0 bases and J shed 0 bases, with 9 bases lying between them. CDR3 size: 15 residues. CDR1 and CDR2 from the germline V gene are SGHRS and YFSETQ. CDR3 region: CASSLVGQLNTEAFF. DNA for the CDR3: TGCGCCAGCAGCTTGGTGGGGCAGTTGAACACTGAAGCTTTCTTT.

This clonotype was observed a handful of times. J is TRBJ2-2 and V is TRBV7-2; D is unclear. The CDR3 covers 14 residues. Germline values: CDR1 SGHTA, CDR2 FQGNSA. V lost 0 bases and J 6 bases, leaving 8 bases between the germline ends. The CDR3 bases are TGTGCCAGCAGCTTAGCGGGAACCCCCGGGGAGCTGTTTTTT. The encoded protein is CASSLAGTPGELFF.

Written as DNA, the CDR3 is TGTGCCAGCAGCCGGGGACTAGCGGGAGATGTCTACAATGAGCAGTTCTTC. This sequence encodes CASSRGLAGDVYNEQFF. This rearrangement joins TRBV12-3 or TRBV12-4 to TRBJ2-5; 14 bases are shared with TRBD2. The J call is doubtful: the DNA matches TRBJ2-1 better. CDR3 length: 17 amino acids.

This clonotype was observed at least ten times. The chain carries TRBV20-1 and TRBJ2-5; D is undetermined. The CDR3 consists of 12 residues. V was trimmed by 2 bases and J by 0 bases, leaving 4 bases between them. CDR1 and CDR2 from the germline V gene are DFQATT and SNEGSKA (reference sequence). CDR3 DNA: TGCAGTGCTAGACTCAACCAAGAGACCCAGTACTTC. It yields the protein CSARLNQETQYF.

The genes are TRBV29-1 and TRBJ2-7; the D gene is possibly TRBD1 (6 bases). The CDR3 totals 13 residues. Germline V gene data show CDR1 as SQVTM and CDR2 as ANQGSEA. The V and J ends lost 6 bases and 0 bases respectively, with 12 bases between them. The DNA of the CDR3 is TGCAGCGTGACAGGACGGAGCTCCTACGAGCAGTACTTC. Encoded protein: CSVTGRSSYEQYF.

This clonotype showed up many times. The V and J genes are TRBV6-5 and TRBJ2-7, with 7 nucleotides matching TRBD1. CDR1 is MNHEY and CDR2 is SVGAGI in the germline V gene. This CDR3 is built from 15 residues. V shed 5 bases, J shed 4 bases, and the junction held 11 bases outside the gene matches. CDR3 sequence: CASSTLWKGAYEQYF. As DNA, the CDR3 is TGTGCCAGCAGTACCCTTTGGAAGGGGGCTTACGAGCAGTACTTC.

The chain links TRBV9 to TRBJ2-5, with TRBD1 matching over 9 bases. V trimming: 4 bases; J trimming: 5 bases; junction bases outside the gene matches: 6. CDR1 is SGDLS and CDR2 is YYNGEE in the germline V gene. The CDR3 is made up of 14 amino acids. The CDR3 protein is CASSPITGGETQYF. The CDR3 DNA reads as TGTGCCAGCAGCCCAATTACAGGGGGCGAGACCCAGTACTTC.

The chain recombines TRBV5-5 with TRBJ2-5; 11 bases are a match to TRBD1. The closer fit of TRBJ2-1 to the DNA end suggests the J call may be wrong. From germline, CDR1 is SGHKS and CDR2 YYEKEE (reference sequence). The CDR3 sequence is 13 residues long. The CDR3 coding sequence is TGTGCCAGCAGCGGGGGACAGGGGGAACTGCAGTTCTTC. It specifies CASSGGQGELQFF.

This clonotype has a count of ten or more. The V gene is TRBV15, the J gene TRBJ1-6; 7 bases agree with TRBD1. J lost 8 bases, V lost 3 bases, and 1 base had no gene match. CDR3 length equals 13 residues. Germline V lookup: CDR1 LNHNV, CDR2 YYDKDF (reference sequence). As DNA, the CDR3 is TGTGCCACCAGCAGCGACAGGGATTCACCCCTCCACTTT. Protein sequence: CATSSDRDSPLHF.

The chain joins TRBV7-6 to TRBJ2-5; 10 bases are a match to TRBD1. From germline, CDR1 is SGHVS and CDR2 FNYEAQ. The CDR3 consists of 16 residues. V lost 6 bases to trimming and J lost 5 bases; unmatched junction nucleotides: 12. The CDR3 reads CASSSPGQGIGETQYF. The CDR3 nucleotides are TGTGCCAGCAGTTCTCCGGGACAGGGGATAGGGGAGACCCAGTACTTC.

The chain uses TRBV24-1 and TRBJ2-1; 9 nucleotides agree with TRBD1. After removal of 4 bases from V and 4 bases from J, the junction contained 4 bases not matched to a gene. In germline, CDR1 is KGHDR, CDR2 SFDVKD. The CDR3 is 15 residues long. The CDR3 sequence: CATSEGTGRYNEQFF. Here the CDR3 DNA reads TGTGCCACCAGTGAGGGGACAGGGAGGTACAATGAGCAGTTCTTC.